This passage covers 2 T cell receptor beta chains from one sample sequenced in a study of PD-L1 blockade in urothelial cancer. This table comes from immunoSEQ multiplex PCR, and its TCRdb copy is limited to in-frame clones, with some not included. The sample lists about 88,000 clones, 90% seen once, with approximately 9% in the top ten. The sample was PBMCs, taken around atezolizumab (anti-PD-L1) treatment. These TCRs come from a man between 60 and 75 years old with urothelial cancer.

The rearrangement joins TRBV6-5 to TRBJ2-7; perhaps TRBD2 as D (5 bases). V lost 6 bases and J lost 4, with 19 bases in between. CDR3 length: 15 amino acids. Germline V gene lookup returns CDR1 MNHEY and CDR2 SVGAGI. This chain's CDR3 is CASSRPSVGEYEQYF. The CDR3 DNA follows: TGTGCCAGCAGCCGCCCTTCGGTGGGAGAATACGAGCAGTACTTC.

This chain connects TRBV7-9 to TRBJ2-7, with 8 nucleotides matching TRBD1. This CDR3 region has 13 residues. The V and J ends lost 3 bases and 12 bases, in that order; junction bases with no gene match: 10. Germline loops: CDR1 SEHNR, CDR2 FQNEAQ (reference sequence). CDR3 nucleotide sequence: TGTGCCAGCAGCTTGTACGCCCAGGGGGCCCCGTACTTC. It specifies CASSLYAQGAPYF.